The clone carrying this TCR beta chain was recorded at least ten times. What it binds is unknown. This entry is derived from a study of T cell repertoires in cytomegalovirus infection. Study at large: As its CMV epitopes, the study selected recently identified HLA-C-restricted and well-studied HLA-B-restricted targets.

General study points: Dominant in the ex vivo response were TCR beta clonotypes restricted by HLA-C and specific for CMV.

The CDR3 has 15 amino acids. CDR1 and CDR2 (germline): SGHVS, FQNEAQ. Trimming removed 1 base at V and 4 bases at J, with 8 bases between. TCRdb used MiXCR to reprocess the reads, holding one entry per CDR3 protein. The sample carries some 800,000 distinct CDR3 sequences, almost 30% recorded once. The material sequenced was cultured CD8+ T cells from PBMCs, taken from culture after CMV antigen stimulation. The clonotype was recovered from a human donor in good health (CMV status not recorded). Some clones in this sample may be carry-over from other donors' samples. The chain recombines TRBV7-8 with TRBJ2-6, with D perhaps being TRBD1 or TRBD2 (5 bases each). The CDR3 DNA reads TGTGCCAGCAGCTTAGTAGGGACCGGGGCCAACGTCCTGACTTTC. This gives the protein CASSLVGTGANVLTF. Drawing the rest from reference TRBV7-8 and TRBJ2-6, the complete variable domain is GAGVSQSPRYKVAKRGQDVALRCDPISGHVSLFWYQQALGQGPEFLTYFQNEAQLDKSGLPSDRFFAERPEGSVSTLKIQRTQQEDSAVYLCASSLVGTGANVLTFGAGSRLTVL.